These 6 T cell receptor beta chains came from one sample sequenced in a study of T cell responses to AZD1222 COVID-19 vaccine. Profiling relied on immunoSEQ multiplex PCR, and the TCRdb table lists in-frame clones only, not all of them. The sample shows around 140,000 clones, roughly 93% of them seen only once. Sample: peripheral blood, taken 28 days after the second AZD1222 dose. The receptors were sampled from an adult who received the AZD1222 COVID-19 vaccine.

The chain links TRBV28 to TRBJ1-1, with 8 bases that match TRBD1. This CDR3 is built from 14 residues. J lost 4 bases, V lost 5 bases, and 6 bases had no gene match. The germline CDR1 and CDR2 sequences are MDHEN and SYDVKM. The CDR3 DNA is TGTGCCAGCAGTAACGGACAGGGCGGCACTGAAGCTTTCTTT. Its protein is CASSNGQGGTEAFF.

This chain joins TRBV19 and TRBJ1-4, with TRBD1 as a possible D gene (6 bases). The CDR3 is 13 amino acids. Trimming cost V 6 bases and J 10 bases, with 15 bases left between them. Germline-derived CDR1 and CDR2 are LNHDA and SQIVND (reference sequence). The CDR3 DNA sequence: TGTGCCAGTAGATCCTCAGGGGTCGGAAAACTGTTTTTT. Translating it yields CASRSSGVGKLFF.

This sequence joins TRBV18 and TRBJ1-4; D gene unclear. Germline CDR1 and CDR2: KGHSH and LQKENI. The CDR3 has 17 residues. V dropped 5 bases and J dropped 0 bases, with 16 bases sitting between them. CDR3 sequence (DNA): TGTGCCAGCTCATATTACGAGGCAGCCGCAACTAATGAAAAACTGTTTTTT. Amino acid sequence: CASSYYEAAATNEKLFF.

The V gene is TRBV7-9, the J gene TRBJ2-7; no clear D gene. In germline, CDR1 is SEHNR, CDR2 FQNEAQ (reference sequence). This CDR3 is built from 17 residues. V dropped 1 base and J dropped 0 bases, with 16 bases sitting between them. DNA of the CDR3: TGTGCCAGCAGCTTAGTTCCTACGGCGGACCTCTCCTACGAGCAGTACTTC. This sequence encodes CASSLVPTADLSYEQYF.

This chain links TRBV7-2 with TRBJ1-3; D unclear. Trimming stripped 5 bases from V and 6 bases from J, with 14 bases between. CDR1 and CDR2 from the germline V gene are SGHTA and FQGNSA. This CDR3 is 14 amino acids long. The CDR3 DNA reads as TGTGCCAGCAGCCCTGTGGCTTTGGAAAACACCATATATTTT. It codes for CASSPVALENTIYF.

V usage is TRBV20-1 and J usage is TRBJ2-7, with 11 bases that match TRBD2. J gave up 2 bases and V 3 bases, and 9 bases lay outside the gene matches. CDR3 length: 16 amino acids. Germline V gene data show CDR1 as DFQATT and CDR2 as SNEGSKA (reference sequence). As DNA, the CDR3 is TGCAGTGCTAGTCAAGAGGGGACTAGCGGAACCTACGAGCAGTACTTC. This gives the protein CSASQEGTSGTYEQYF.